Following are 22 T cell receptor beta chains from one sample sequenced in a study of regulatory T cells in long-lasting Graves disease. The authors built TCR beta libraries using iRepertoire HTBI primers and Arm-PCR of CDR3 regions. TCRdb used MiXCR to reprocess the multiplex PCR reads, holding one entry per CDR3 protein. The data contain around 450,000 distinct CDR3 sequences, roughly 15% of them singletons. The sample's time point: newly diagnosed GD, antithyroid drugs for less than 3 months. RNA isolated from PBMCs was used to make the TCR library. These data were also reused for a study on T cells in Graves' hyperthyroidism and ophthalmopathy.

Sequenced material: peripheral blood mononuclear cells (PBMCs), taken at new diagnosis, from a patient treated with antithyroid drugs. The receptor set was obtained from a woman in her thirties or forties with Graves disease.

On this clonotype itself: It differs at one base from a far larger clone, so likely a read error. CDR3 loop: CASSLPPGLAGTEQFF. CDR3 DNA sequence: TGTGCCAGCAGCTTACCTCCGGGACTAGCGGGGACTGAGCAGTTCTTC. The rearrangement joins TRBV28 to TRBJ2-1, with 13 bases aligning to TRBD2. Germline V CDR1 and CDR2: MDHEN, SYDVKM. There are 16 residues in the CDR3. The ends lost 6 bases at V and 9 bases at J; junction bases unmatched: 11.

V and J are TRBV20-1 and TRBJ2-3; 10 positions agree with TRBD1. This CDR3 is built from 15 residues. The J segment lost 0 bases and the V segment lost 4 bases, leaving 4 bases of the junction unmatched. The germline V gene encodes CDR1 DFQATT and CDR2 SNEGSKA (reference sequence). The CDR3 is CSAKGQGISTDTQYF. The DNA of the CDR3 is TGCAGTGCTAAGGGACAGGGGATAAGCACAGATACGCAGTATTTT.

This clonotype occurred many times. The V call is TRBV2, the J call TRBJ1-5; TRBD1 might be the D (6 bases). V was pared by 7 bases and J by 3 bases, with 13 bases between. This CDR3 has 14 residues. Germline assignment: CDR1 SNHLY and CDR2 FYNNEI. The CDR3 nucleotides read TGTGCCAGCAACCTACAGGGATTCAATCAGCCCCAGCATTTT. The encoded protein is CASNLQGFNQPQHF.

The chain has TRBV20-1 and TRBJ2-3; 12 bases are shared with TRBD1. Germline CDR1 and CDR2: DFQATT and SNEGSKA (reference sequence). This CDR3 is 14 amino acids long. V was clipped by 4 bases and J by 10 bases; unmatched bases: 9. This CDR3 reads CSATGTGGSGAQYF. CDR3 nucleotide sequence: TGCAGTGCTACCGGGACAGGGGGCTCTGGTGCGCAGTATTTT.

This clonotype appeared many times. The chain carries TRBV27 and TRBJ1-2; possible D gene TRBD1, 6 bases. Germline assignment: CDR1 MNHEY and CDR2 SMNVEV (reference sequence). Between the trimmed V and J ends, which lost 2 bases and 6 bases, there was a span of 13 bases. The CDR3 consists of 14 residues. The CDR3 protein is CASSLKGQGHGYTF. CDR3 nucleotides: TGTGCCAGCAGTTTAAAAGGGCAGGGGCATGGCTACACCTTC.

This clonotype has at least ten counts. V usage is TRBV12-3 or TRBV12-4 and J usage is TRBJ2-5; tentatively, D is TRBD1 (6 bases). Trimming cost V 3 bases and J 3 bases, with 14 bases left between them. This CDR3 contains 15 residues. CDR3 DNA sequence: TGTGCCAGCAGTTTGAGGTGGGGGCGGGAAGAGACCCAGTACTTC. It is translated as CASSLRWGREETQYF.

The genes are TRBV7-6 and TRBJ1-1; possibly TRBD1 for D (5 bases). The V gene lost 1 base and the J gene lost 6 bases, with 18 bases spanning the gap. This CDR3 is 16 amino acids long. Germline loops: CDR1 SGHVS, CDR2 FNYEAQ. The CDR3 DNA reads TGTGCCAGCAGCTTAGATGCTGGGGCCTGGGGTTCTGAAGCTTTCTTT. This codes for CASSLDAGAWGSEAFF.

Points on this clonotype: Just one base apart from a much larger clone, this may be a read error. DNA for the CDR3: TGTGCTAGCAGCTTAGGGTACAACTCCCAAGGGACCCAGTACTTC. Amino acid sequence: CASSLGYNSQGTQYF. The chain combines TRBV7-7 with TRBJ2-5, with D hard to call. The CDR3 consists of 15 residues. Looked up from germline, CDR1 is SSHAT and CDR2 is FNYEAQ (reference sequence).

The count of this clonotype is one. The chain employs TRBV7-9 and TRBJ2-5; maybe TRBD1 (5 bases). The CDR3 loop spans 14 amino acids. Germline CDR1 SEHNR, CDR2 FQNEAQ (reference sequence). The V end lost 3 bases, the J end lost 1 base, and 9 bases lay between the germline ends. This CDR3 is CASSFRQSQETQYF. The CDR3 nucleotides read TGTGCCAGCAGCTTCAGACAGAGCCAAGAGACCCAGTACTTC.

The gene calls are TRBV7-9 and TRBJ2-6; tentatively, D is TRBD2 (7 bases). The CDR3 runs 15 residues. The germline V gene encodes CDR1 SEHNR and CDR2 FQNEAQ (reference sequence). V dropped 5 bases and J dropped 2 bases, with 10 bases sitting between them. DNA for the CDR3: TGTGCCAGCAGCCAAGGGGGGGCTGGGGCCAACGTCCTGACTTTC. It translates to CASSQGGAGANVLTF.

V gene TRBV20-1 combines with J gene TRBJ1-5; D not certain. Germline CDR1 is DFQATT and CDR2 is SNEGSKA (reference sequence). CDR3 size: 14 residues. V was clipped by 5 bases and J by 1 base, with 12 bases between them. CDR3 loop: CSAGEVDSNQPQHF. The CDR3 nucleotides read TGCAGTGCTGGGGAGGTGGACAGCAATCAGCCCCAGCATTTT.

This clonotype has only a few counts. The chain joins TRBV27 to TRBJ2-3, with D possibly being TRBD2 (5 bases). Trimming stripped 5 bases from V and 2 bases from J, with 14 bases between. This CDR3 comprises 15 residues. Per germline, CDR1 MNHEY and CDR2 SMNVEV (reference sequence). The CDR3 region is CASSPPAGLTDTQYF. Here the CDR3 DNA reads TGTGCCAGCAGTCCGCCGGCGGGTCTCACAGATACGCAGTATTTT.

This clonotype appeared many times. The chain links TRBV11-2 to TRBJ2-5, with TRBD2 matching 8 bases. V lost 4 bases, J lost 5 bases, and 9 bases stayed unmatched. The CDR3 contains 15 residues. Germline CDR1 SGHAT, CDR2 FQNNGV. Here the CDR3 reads CASSSGGPDVETQYF. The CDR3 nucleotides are TGTGCCAGCAGCTCGGGAGGGCCCGATGTGGAGACCCAGTACTTC.

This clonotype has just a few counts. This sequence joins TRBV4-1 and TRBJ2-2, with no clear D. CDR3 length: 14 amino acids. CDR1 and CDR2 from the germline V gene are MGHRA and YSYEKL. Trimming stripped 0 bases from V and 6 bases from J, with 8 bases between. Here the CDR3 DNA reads TGCGCCAGCAGCCAAGATCAGCTTGCCGGGGAGCTGTTTTTT. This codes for CASSQDQLAGELFF.

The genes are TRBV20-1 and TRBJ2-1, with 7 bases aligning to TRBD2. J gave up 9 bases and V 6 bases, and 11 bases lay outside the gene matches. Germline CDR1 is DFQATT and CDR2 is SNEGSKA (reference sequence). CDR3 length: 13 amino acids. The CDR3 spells CSALSSPGGEQFF. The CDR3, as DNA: TGCAGTGCCCTCTCTAGTCCGGGAGGTGAGCAGTTCTTC.

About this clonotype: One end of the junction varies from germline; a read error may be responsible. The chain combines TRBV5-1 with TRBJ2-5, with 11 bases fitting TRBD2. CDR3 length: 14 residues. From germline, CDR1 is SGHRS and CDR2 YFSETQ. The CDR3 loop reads CASSPLAGGETRYF. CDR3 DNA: TGCGCCAGCAGCCCGCTAGCGGGAGGAGAGACCCGGTACTTC.

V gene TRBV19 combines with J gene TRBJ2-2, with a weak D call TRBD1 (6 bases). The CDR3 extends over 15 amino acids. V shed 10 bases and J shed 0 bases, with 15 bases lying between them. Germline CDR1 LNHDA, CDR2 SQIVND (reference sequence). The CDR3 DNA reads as TGTGCCACTTCCACAGGGCAGACGAACACCGGGGAGCTGTTTTTT. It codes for CATSTGQTNTGELFF.

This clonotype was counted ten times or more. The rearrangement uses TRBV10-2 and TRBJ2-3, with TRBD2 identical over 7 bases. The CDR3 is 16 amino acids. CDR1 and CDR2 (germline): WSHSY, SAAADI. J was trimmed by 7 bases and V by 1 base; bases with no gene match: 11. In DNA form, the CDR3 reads TGCGCCAGCAGTGAGTGGCTGGGAGGGCCCTCCCATACGCAGTATTTT. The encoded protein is CASSEWLGGPSHTQYF.

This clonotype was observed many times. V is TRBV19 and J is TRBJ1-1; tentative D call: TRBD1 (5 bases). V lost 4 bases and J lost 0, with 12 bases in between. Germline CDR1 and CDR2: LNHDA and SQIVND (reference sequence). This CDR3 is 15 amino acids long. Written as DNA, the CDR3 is TGTGCCAGTAGTACCGAGGGGACGCTGAACACTGAAGCTTTCTTT. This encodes CASSTEGTLNTEAFF.

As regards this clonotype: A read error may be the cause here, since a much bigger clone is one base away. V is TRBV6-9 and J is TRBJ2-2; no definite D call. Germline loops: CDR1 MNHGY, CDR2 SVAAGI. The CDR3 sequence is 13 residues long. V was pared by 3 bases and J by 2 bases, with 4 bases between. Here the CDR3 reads CASSYINTGELFF. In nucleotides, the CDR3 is TGTGCCAGCAGTTACATAAACACCGGGGAGCTGTTTTTT.

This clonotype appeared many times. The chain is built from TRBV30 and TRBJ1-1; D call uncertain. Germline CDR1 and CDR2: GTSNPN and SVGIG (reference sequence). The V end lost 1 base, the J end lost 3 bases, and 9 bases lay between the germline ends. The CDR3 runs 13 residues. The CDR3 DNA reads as TGTGCCTGGAGTGGGACGCCATACACTGAAGCTTTCTTT. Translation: CAWSGTPYTEAFF.

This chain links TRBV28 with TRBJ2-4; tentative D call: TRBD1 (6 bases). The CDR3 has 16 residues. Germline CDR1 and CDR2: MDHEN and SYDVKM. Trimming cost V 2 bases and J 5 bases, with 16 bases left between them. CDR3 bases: TGTGCCAGCAGTTTAGGGGAACAGGGAACTCAAAACATTCAGTACTTC. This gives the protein CASSLGEQGTQNIQYF.